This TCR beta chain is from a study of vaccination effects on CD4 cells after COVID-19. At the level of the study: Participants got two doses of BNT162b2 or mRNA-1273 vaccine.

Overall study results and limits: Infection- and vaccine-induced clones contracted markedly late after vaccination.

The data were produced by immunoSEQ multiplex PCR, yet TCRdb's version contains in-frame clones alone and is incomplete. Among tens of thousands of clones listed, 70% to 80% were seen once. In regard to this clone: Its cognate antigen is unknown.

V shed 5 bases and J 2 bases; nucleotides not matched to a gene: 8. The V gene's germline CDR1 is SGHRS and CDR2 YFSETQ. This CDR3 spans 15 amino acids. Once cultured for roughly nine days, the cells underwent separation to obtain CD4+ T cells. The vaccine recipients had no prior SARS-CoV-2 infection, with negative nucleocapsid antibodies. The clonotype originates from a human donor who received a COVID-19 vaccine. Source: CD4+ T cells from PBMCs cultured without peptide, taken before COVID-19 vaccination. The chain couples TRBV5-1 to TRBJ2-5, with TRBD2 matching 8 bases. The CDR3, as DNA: TGCGCCAGCAGAAGACCGACTAGCGAACAAGAGACCCAGTACTTC. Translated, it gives CASRRPTSEQETQYF.